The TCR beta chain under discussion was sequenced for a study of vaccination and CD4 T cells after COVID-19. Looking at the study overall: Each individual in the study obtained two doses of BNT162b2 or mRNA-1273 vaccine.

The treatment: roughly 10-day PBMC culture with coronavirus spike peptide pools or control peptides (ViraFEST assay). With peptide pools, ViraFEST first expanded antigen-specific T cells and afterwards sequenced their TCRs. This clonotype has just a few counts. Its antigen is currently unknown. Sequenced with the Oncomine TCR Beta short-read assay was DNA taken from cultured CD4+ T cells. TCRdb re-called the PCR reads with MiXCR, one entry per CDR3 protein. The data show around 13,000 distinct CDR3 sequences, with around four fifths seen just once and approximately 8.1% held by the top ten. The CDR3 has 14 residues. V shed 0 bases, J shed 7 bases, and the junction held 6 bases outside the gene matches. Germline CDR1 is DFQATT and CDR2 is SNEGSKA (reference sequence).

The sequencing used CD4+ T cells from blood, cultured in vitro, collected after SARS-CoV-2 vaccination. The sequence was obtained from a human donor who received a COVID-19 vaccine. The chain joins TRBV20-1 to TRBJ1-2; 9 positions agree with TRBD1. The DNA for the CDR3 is TGCAGTGCTAGAGATAGTACAGGGGGCTTTGGCTACACCTTC. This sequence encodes CSARDSTGGFGYTF.